This T cell receptor beta chain was sequenced for a study of vaccination and CD4 T cells after COVID-19 (dated by TCRdb to 2022 to 2024). Broadly, across the study: Every convalescent patient had a positive nasal swab PCR test for SARS-CoV-2, with mild disease in nine or ten patients and severe disease in one. Six males and four females were included in the convalescent cohort, with two Hispanic individuals, seven Caucasians, two Asians and one multiracial person represented. Three convalescent patients gave samples both early after vaccination (day 14) and late after vaccination (days 161 to 241). Post-vaccine blood samples were obtained a median of around 74 days after the second vaccine dose, with a range of 14 to 241 days. Post-COVID blood samples from convalescent patients were collected a median of approximately 93 days after diagnosis, with a range of 35 to 161 days. Control cultures received a CEFX viral epitope pool as the positive control, an HIV-1 Nef peptide pool as the negative control, or no peptide. In over 8 COVID-19 convalescent patients and a handful of infection-naive healthy vaccine recipients, researchers compared the spike-specific CD4+ TCR repertoire from before mRNA vaccination with the repertoire from after. For stimulating the cultures, overlapping spike peptide pools were used, derived from SARS-CoV-2 as well as from the common cold coronaviruses HCoV-NL63, HCoV-OC43 and HCoV-229E. Participants received two doses of either the Pfizer-BioNTech BNT162b2 vaccine (n=8) or the Moderna mRNA-1273 vaccine (n=2). The research as a whole found: The number of convalescent patients in the study was relatively small, and the study did not examine early timepoints following natural infection. Nearly all vaccine-specific clones in convalescent patients (304 of 307) were mono-reactive for SARS-CoV-2 spike rather than cross-reactive with common cold coronaviruses. In convalescent patients, a median around 90% of post-vaccine SARS-CoV-2-reactive clones were detected only after vaccination, suggesting vaccine-specific priming. An increase in the median number of SARS-CoV-2-reactive clonotypes from 21 after infection to roughly 38 after vaccination was observed, but the change was not found to be significant.

The library was made by PCR. At the Johns Hopkins FTIC core, DNA from the cultured CD4+ T cells underwent TCR sequencing with the Oncomine TCR Beta short-read assay. Genomic DNA was extracted from the cultured CD4+ T cells with the QIAamp micro DNA kit. Oncomine TCR Beta libraries from cultured CD4+ T cells were pooled with unique dual indexes and sequenced on an Illumina iSeq 100. The authors processed their data as follows. Non-productive sequences were removed, and CDR3s not starting with C, not ending with F or W, or shorter than 7 amino acids were discarded. The MANAFEST web application identified antigen-specific clonotypes by comparing peptide-stimulated wells against reference wells and other culture wells. Positive clones required FDR below 0.05, an odds ratio above 5, and productive frequency above 0.1% in at least two of three replicate wells. A clonotype counted as cross-reactive if it showed significant expansion both in the SARS-CoV-2 spike wells and in at least one common cold coronavirus spike condition. Similarity between CDR3 sequences was evaluated in R version 3.6.1 using Levenshtein distances (stringdist) and unrooted phylogenetic trees (ape). TCRdb ran its own pipeline on the public reads, namely fastp trimming at Q25 and MiXCR clone calling, and kept in-frame beta chains. Duplicate CDR3 protein sequences are folded into a single record with the most common DNA and genes. TCRdb's processing, not the authors' own work, is the source of the V and J calls. This sample lists fewer than 30,000 distinct CDR3 sequences; roughly 40% were detected once. In total, the top ten clones hold roughly 5.6% of the sample.

On this clonotype: The antigen it binds to is not known. No clone much larger than this one lies a single base away; base qualities are absent.

There are 12 amino acids in the CDR3, from cysteine to phenylalanine inclusive. Left in the record is the CDR3 DNA by itself, 36 bases read in frame from the first base. For CDR1 and CDR2, the germline V gene lists MNHEY and SVGEGT. Trimming takes 6 bases from V and 4 bases from J, and the germline ends sit 7 bases apart. What the time point label conveys for this sample: late sampling 161 to 241 days after vaccination in a few convalescent patients. The sample's treatment or condition label is to be understood as: approximately 9-day PBMC culture with coronavirus spike peptide pools or control peptides (ViraFEST assay). The study used the ViraFEST assay, which expanded antigen-specific T cells with peptide pools and then identified expanded clonotypes by TCR sequencing. The convalescent patients' positive SARS-CoV-2 PCR tests fell between March and December 2020, which was before the Alpha, Beta and Delta variants emerged in the United States. Each well held 2 million to 2.5 million PBMCs cultured with 9 to 10 ug/ml peptide pools in IMDM containing 5% human AB serum and 7.5 to 10 IU/ml IL-2. On days 3 and 7, half of the culture medium was replaced with fresh IL-2-containing medium. After nine to eleven days of culture, CD4+ T cells were isolated by negative selection with the EasySep CD4+ T cell isolation kit. Ficoll-Paque Plus gradient centrifugation was used to isolate PBMCs from whole blood, and the isolated PBMCs were then either used fresh or cryopreserved at -140C. Each culture condition was generally run in triplicate wells.

The chain couples TRBV6-2 or TRBV6-3 to TRBJ1-3; tentative D gene TRBD1, with 5 bases matching. This receptor was obtained from a human donor who had recovered from COVID-19. The sample here was CD4+ T cells from blood, cultured in vitro, taken about 7 months after SARS-CoV-2 vaccination. The encoded CDR3 is CASRRTGNTIYF. The DNA sequence follows: TGTGCCAGCAGGCGGACAGGAAACACCATATATTTT.